A selection of T cell receptor beta chains follows, all from one sample in a study of blood T cell repertoires in COVID-19. The protocol was immunoSEQ multiplex PCR, while the TCRdb copy is restricted to in-frame clones and leaves out a portion. The sample shows around 260,000 clones, 86% of them seen only once. Specimen: peripheral blood. These receptors all come from a woman in her thirties with active or convalescent COVID-19. Each CDR3 is given with its conserved first and last residue. A D gene is named only where the DNA matches it firmly. Clone size is shown for a subset of rows, as once, few, many or a class of expanded clone.

TRBV5-5	16	TRBJ2-3	.	.	CASSLRPRTGGDTQYF	TGTGCCAGCAGCTTGCGGCCGAGGACCGGCGGGGATACGCAGTATTTT
TRBV15	15	TRBJ1-4	.	.	CATSRVKTLNEKLFF	TGTGCCACCAGCAGAGTTAAGACTCTCAATGAAAAACTGTTTTTT
TRBV19	15	TRBJ1-2	.	.	CASSIFPGQDYGYTF	TGTGCCAGTAGTATTTTTCCGGGACAAGACTATGGCTACACCTTC
TRBV6-5	14	TRBJ2-3	.	.	CASSTQGMADTQYF	TGTGCCAGCAGTACTCAGGGGATGGCAGATACGCAGTATTTT
TRBV5-1	13	TRBJ2-3	.	.	CASTLQGTDTQYF	TGCGCCAGCACATTACAGGGCACAGATACGCAGTATTTT
TRBV11-3	13	TRBJ1-1	.	.	CASSSVTGAEAFF	TGTGCCAGCAGCTCAGTAACCGGGGCTGAAGCTTTCTTT
TRBV19	14	TRBJ1-2	.	.	CASTWGTSSYGYTF	TGTGCCAGTACCTGGGGGACAAGTTCTTATGGCTACACCTTC
TRBV20-1	14	TRBJ1-2	.	TRBD1	CSASLAGQGYGYTF	TGCAGTGCTAGTCTAGCCGGACAGGGCTATGGCTACACCTTC
TRBV4-3	17	TRBJ2-1	.	TRBD2	CASSPGTTSGGIDEQFF	TGCGCCAGCAGCCCAGGGACGACTAGCGGGGGTATCGATGAGCAGTTCTTC
TRBV14	15	TRBJ2-1	few	TRBD2	CASSSMTSPYNEQFF	TGTGCCAGCAGCTCCATGACTAGCCCTTACAATGAGCAGTTCTTC
TRBV5-1	16	TRBJ1-2	.	.	CASSPSPPGYEGGYTF	TGCGCCAGCAGCCCAAGCCCCCCGGGGTATGAGGGTGGCTACACCTTC
TRBV19	15	TRBJ1-2	once	.	CASRRTGNANYGYTF	TGTGCCAGTAGACGTACAGGAAACGCTAACTATGGCTACACCTTC
TRBV7-2	15	TRBJ2-2	few	.	CASRKDRSNTGELFF	TGTGCCAGCAGGAAGGACAGATCGAACACCGGGGAGCTGTTTTTT
TRBV3-1/TRBV3-2	16	TRBJ1-3	.	.	CASSVQGLSSGNTIYF	TGTGCCAGCAGCGTCCAGGGACTCAGCTCTGGAAACACCATATATTTT
TRBV6-5	16	TRBJ1-1	.	.	CASSYLDSKGNTEAFF	TGTGCCAGCAGTTACCTTGACTCCAAAGGGAACACTGAAGCTTTCTTT
TRBV25-1	13	TRBJ1-1	.	.	CASTPDTYTEAFF	TGTGCCAGCACCCCGGACACATACACTGAAGCTTTCTTT
TRBV28	15	TRBJ1-1	.	.	CASSMNRELGTEAFF	TGTGCCAGCAGTATGAACAGGGAGTTAGGCACTGAAGCTTTCTTT
TRBV6-5	15	TRBJ2-3	.	TRBD2	CASSSRGGEVDTQYF	TGTGCCAGCAGTTCTCGCGGGGGGGAGGTAGATACGCAGTATTTT
TRBV6-4	13	TRBJ1-6	.	.	CASRRDTHSPLHF	TGTGCCAGCAGGAGGGACACGCATTCACCCCTCCACTTT
TRBV7-6	22	TRBJ1-5	few	TRBD1	CASSLEGRTGSAPGGQGQPQHF	TGTGCCAGCAGCCTAGAGGGGAGGACAGGGTCAGCCCCAGGAGGACAGGGTCAGCCCCAGCATTTT
TRBV27	14	TRBJ1-1	.	.	CASGRNLGNTEAFF	TGTGCCAGCGGGCGTAATCTGGGGAACACTGAAGCTTTCTTT
TRBV18	15	TRBJ2-2	.	TRBD1	CASSPGQGGTGELFF	TGTGCCAGCTCACCGGGACAGGGGGGCACCGGGGAGCTGTTTTTT
TRBV7-3	12	TRBJ2-1	.	.	CASSQGVNQQFF	TGTGCCAGCAGCCAAGGGGTGAACCAGCAGTTCTTC